This passage covers 19 T cell receptor beta chains from one sample sequenced in a study of identical twins. TCRdb reprocessed the 5' RACE reads with MiXCR, giving one entry per CDR3 protein. This table holds roughly 630,000 distinct CDR3 sequences, around 7.4% found once. The data also belong to a second study, concerning yellow fever vaccine responses in identical twins.

The sequenced sample consisted of PBMCs. The receptors were gathered from a woman under 30 in good health.

This clonotype was seen repeatedly, ten times or more. The chain joins TRBV12-3 or TRBV12-4 to TRBJ1-5, with D hard to call. CDR3 length: 13 residues. V gave up 5 bases and J gave up 4 bases, with 9 bases separating them. The CDR3 loop is CASSGQPNQPQHF. As DNA, the CDR3 is TGTGCCAGCAGTGGGCAGCCTAATCAGCCCCAGCATTTT.

The CDR3 spells CASGPGRSYGYTF. Written as DNA, the CDR3 is TGTGCCAGCGGTCCCGGACGCTCCTATGGCTACACCTTC. This chain links TRBV6-1 with TRBJ1-2; D is unclear. The V and J ends lost 8 bases and 4 bases respectively, with 14 bases between them. CDR3 length: 13 amino acids. Germline CDR1 and CDR2: MNHNS and SASEGT.

This clonotype was detected ten times or more. V gene TRBV6-1 combines with J gene TRBJ2-5; 7 bases align to TRBD1. V shed 6 bases and J 4 bases; nucleotides not matched to a gene: 5. CDR1 is MNHNS, CDR2 SASEGT, per germline. This CDR3 has 13 amino acids. CDR3 in amino acids: CASSSTGRETQYF. CDR3 in DNA: TGTGCCAGCAGCTCGACAGGGCGAGAGACCCAGTACTTC.

This clonotype was recorded at least ten times. V gene TRBV10-3 combines with J gene TRBJ1-3, with D perhaps matching TRBD1 (5 bases). Germline V CDR1 and CDR2: ENHRY, SYGVKD. V lost 8 bases and J 1 base, leaving 15 bases between the germline ends. The CDR3 is made up of 15 amino acids. The CDR3 bases are TGTGCCATCCGGGGGTTCGACGTTTCTGGAAACACCATATATTTT. It specifies CAIRGFDVSGNTIYF.

This clonotype appeared a few times. The chain employs TRBV28 and TRBJ2-3; D gene ambiguous. Germline CDR1 is MDHEN and CDR2 is SYDVKM. V was trimmed by 3 bases and J by 0 bases, leaving 13 bases between them. The CDR3 is 16 residues long. CDR3 DNA: TGTGCCAGCAGTTTCCTGTTCCGAGCCAGCACAGATACGCAGTATTTT. It encodes CASSFLFRASTDTQYF.

This clonotype was recorded a few times. This chain uses TRBV11-2 with TRBJ2-3; no clear D gene. Germline lookup yields CDR1 SGHAT and CDR2 FQNNGV. This CDR3 has 13 amino acids. V lost 4 bases and J lost 13, with 18 bases in between. This CDR3 reads CASSSLMAASEYF. The CDR3 DNA sequence: TGTGCCAGCAGCTCCCTAATGGCGGCGTCTGAGTATTTT.

This clonotype was seen at least ten times. This rearrangement joins TRBV5-1 to TRBJ2-1; D gene ambiguous. This CDR3 has 15 residues. V shed 0 bases and J shed 7 bases, with 14 bases lying between them. Germline CDR1 and CDR2: SGHRS and YFSETQ. CDR3 DNA: TGCGCCAGCAGCTTGGTGGGAAGCTTGATTAATGAGCAGTTCTTC. This codes for CASSLVGSLINEQFF.

In its sample, this clonotype was seen a few times. The gene calls are TRBV11-2 and TRBJ1-5; D not resolved. Germline loops: CDR1 SGHAT, CDR2 FQNNGV. This CDR3 comprises 15 residues. Trimming removed 0 bases at V and 0 bases at J, with 6 bases between. In DNA form, the CDR3 reads TGTGCCAGCAGCTTAGATTGGGTTAGCAATCAGCCCCAGCATTTT. This translates into CASSLDWVSNQPQHF.

This chain joins TRBV28 and TRBJ2-6, with 12 bases that match TRBD1. CDR3 length: 16 residues. CDR1 is MDHEN and CDR2 is SYDVKM in the germline V gene. Germline trimming cut 8 bases from V and 3 bases from J; bases unmatched to any gene: 5. This CDR3 reads CASGGQGAFGANVLTF. In DNA, the CDR3 is TGTGCCAGCGGGGGACAGGGGGCGTTTGGGGCCAACGTCCTGACTTTC.

This clonotype was seen more than once but under ten times. The J gene is TRBJ2-1, the V gene TRBV11-2; 8 bases align to TRBD2. J gave up 10 bases and V 5 bases, and 13 bases lay outside the gene matches. The CDR3 covers 15 residues. The V gene's germline CDR1 is SGHAT and CDR2 FQNNGV. DNA for the CDR3: TGTGCCAGCAGCAAGAGGGAAGCGCAGCGGGGGGAGCAGTTCTTC. Translation: CASSKREAQRGEQFF.

There are a few counts of this clonotype. The rearrangement links TRBV20-1 to TRBJ1-1; D is uncertain. The germline V and J ends were trimmed by 5 bases and 5 bases, with 18 bases remaining between them. The CDR3 has 14 residues. Germline CDR1 and CDR2: DFQATT and SNEGSKA (reference sequence). The CDR3 spells CSASPLRGSTEAFF. The CDR3 coding sequence is TGCAGTGCTTCCCCCCTGAGAGGATCAACTGAAGCTTTCTTT.

The rearrangement uses TRBV6-5 and TRBJ2-3; 8 bases are shared with TRBD2. The CDR3 totals 15 residues. Germline V lookup: CDR1 MNHEY, CDR2 SVGAGI. The junction had 8 bases not matched to a gene; V was cut back by 5 bases and J by 4 bases. The CDR3 protein is CASSNQAGAADTQYF. CDR3 bases: TGTGCCAGCAGTAACCAAGCGGGAGCGGCAGATACGCAGTATTTT.

In its sample, this clonotype was seen many times. This chain uses TRBV12-3 or TRBV12-4 with TRBJ2-5; D remains ambiguous. The V and J ends lost 3 bases and 4 bases respectively, with 9 bases between them. The CDR3 covers 13 residues. This CDR3 is CASSLGRVETQYF. The CDR3 coding sequence is TGTGCCAGCAGTTTGGGTAGAGTAGAGACCCAGTACTTC.

This clonotype has a handful of counts. The CDR3 spells CASSQEGINTGELFF. DNA of the CDR3: TGCGCCAGCAGCCAAGAAGGAATTAACACCGGGGAGCTGTTTTTT. The rearrangement uses TRBV4-1 and TRBJ2-2; D is ambiguous. The CDR3 sequence is 15 residues long. Deletions cut 0 bases from V and 2 bases from J, with 7 bases between. Germline CDR1 and CDR2: MGHRA and YSYEKL.

The chain links TRBV29-1 to TRBJ1-3; no clear D gene. The CDR3 has 17 residues. The germline gives CDR1 SQVTM, CDR2 ANQGSEA. V was cut by 2 bases and J by 2 bases, with 19 bases left in between. CDR3: CSVESVEANLAGNTIYF. The CDR3 DNA follows: TGCAGCGTTGAATCGGTGGAGGCCAATCTCGCTGGAAACACCATATATTTT.

The table lists this clonotype with a few counts. This chain connects TRBV20-1 to TRBJ2-5; 9 bases line up with TRBD2. The CDR3 contains 13 residues. With 5 bases clipped from V and 2 bases from J, the junction kept 3 bases outside the gene matches. In germline, CDR1 is DFQATT, CDR2 SNEGSKA (reference sequence). The CDR3 region is CSADSGGQETQYF. The CDR3 DNA sequence: TGCAGTGCTGATAGCGGGGGACAAGAGACCCAGTACTTC.

This clonotype turned up a few times. The rearrangement uses TRBV9 and TRBJ2-2; 9 nucleotides line up with TRBD2. Germline V CDR1 and CDR2: SGDLS, YYNGEE. The junction had 4 bases not matched to a gene; V was cut back by 4 bases and J by 6 bases. CDR3 length equals 14 residues. CDR3 residues: CASSPRGGAGELFF. The CDR3 DNA reads as TGTGCCAGCAGCCCGCGGGGGGGTGCCGGGGAGCTGTTTTTT. The variable domain in full, with the rest retrieved from reference TRBV9 and TRBJ2-2, is DSGVTQTPKHLITATGQRVTLRCSPRSGDLSVYWYQQSLDQGLQFLIQYYNGEERAKGNILERFSAQQFPDLHSELNLSSLELGDSALYFCASSPRGGAGELFFGEGSRLTVL.

This clonotype was seen ten or more times. V gene TRBV20-1 combines with J gene TRBJ2-4; D is uncertain. The CDR3 totals 14 residues. Germline lookup yields CDR1 DFQATT and CDR2 SNEGSKA (reference sequence). The ends were cut back, 0 bases at V and 9 bases at J, with 15 bases in the middle. The CDR3 is CSAREMLGSSIQYF. The CDR3 DNA sequence: TGCAGTGCTAGAGAAATGTTGGGGTCAAGCATTCAGTACTTC.

This chain uses TRBV25-1 with TRBJ2-1; 9 bases agree with TRBD1. The CDR3 contains 15 residues. Germline V lookup: CDR1 MGHDK, CDR2 SYGVNS. The junction had 8 bases not matched to a gene; V was cut back by 6 bases and J by 5 bases. The CDR3 bases are TGTGCCAGCAGCGATCCCGGGACAGGGAACAATGAGCAGTTCTTC. The encoded protein is CASSDPGTGNNEQFF.